Listed below are T cell receptor beta chains from one sample, sequenced in a study of untreated major depressive disorder. Profiling relied on immunoSEQ multiplex PCR, and the TCRdb table lists in-frame clones only, not all of them. Of some 20,000 clones in the sample, about 89% are singletons; the top ten hold about 5%. Sequenced input: CD4+ T cells from PBMCs. These receptors were collected from a woman in her twenties or thirties in good health. The CDR3 runs from the conserved cysteine through the conserved F or W.

v_gene: TRBV5-6
j_gene: TRBJ2-5
CDR3aa: CASSLGTGVETQYF

v_gene: TRBV27
j_gene: TRBJ1-6
CDR3aa: CASSLIGQDNSPLHF

v_gene: TRBV11-2
j_gene: TRBJ1-4
CDR3aa: CASSLERGGEKLFF

v_gene: TRBV10-1
j_gene: TRBJ2-3
CDR3aa: CASSEFASSPQYF

v_gene: TRBV27
j_gene: TRBJ1-1
CDR3aa: CASWALTGDTEAFF

v_gene: TRBV5-6
j_gene: TRBJ1-3
CDR3aa: CASSRTGNTIYF

v_gene: TRBV6-5
j_gene: TRBJ2-2
CDR3aa: CASSYQLDRTGELFF

v_gene: TRBV2
j_gene: TRBJ2-2
CDR3aa: CASSEASGKAGELFF

v_gene: TRBV5-4
j_gene: TRBJ2-5
CDR3aa: CASSFAETQYF

v_gene: TRBV5-4
j_gene: TRBJ1-1
CDR3aa: CASSFGEGTEAFF

v_gene: TRBV27
j_gene: TRBJ1-5
CDR3aa: CASGRGNADQPQHF

v_gene: TRBV11-2
j_gene: TRBJ1-2
CDR3aa: CASSLVAGLFVGYTF

v_gene: TRBV2
j_gene: TRBJ1-2
CDR3aa: CASRDRGYGYTF

v_gene: TRBV7-3
j_gene: TRBJ1-1
CDR3aa: CASSFPPSGSDGAEAFF

v_gene: TRBV23-1
j_gene: TRBJ1-1
CDR3aa: CASSQTFEAFF

v_gene: TRBV5-1
j_gene: TRBJ1-1
CDR3aa: CASSSTGSVNTEAFF

v_gene: TRBV2
j_gene: TRBJ1-6
CDR3aa: CASSGPRGLAPSPPLHF

v_gene: TRBV10-3
j_gene: TRBJ1-2
CDR3aa: CAITSTGGHGYTF

v_gene: TRBV28
j_gene: TRBJ1-2
CDR3aa: CASSARGNYGYTF

v_gene: TRBV6-5
j_gene: TRBJ1-2
CDR3aa: CASSYIRPSESGYTF

v_gene: TRBV7-6
j_gene: TRBJ1-1
CDR3aa: CASSRTGYTEAFF

v_gene: TRBV7-9
j_gene: TRBJ1-1
CDR3aa: CASSLSQGYTEAFF

v_gene: TRBV5-1
j_gene: TRBJ1-3
CDR3aa: CASSLGPGVQNTIYF

v_gene: TRBV7-8
j_gene: TRBJ1-6
CDR3aa: CASSLVRGDSPLHF

v_gene: TRBV28
j_gene: TRBJ1-2
CDR3aa: CASSLVDRKNGYTF

v_gene: TRBV6-1
j_gene: TRBJ2-7
CDR3aa: CASSTGEASPLEQYF

v_gene: TRBV6-6
j_gene: TRBJ1-2
CDR3aa: CASSRTDRAVGYGYTF

v_gene: TRBV5-1
j_gene: TRBJ2-7
CDR3aa: CASTPRSGVKEQYF

v_gene: TRBV2
j_gene: TRBJ1-1
CDR3aa: CASSVRGMNTEAFF

v_gene: TRBV4-1
j_gene: TRBJ1-3
CDR3aa: CASSQVGQGASGNTIYF

v_gene: TRBV25-1
j_gene: TRBJ2-5
CDR3aa: CASSVEQSPPETQYF

v_gene: TRBV6-6
j_gene: TRBJ2-3
CDR3aa: CASSPYRDTDTQYF

v_gene: TRBV5-6
j_gene: TRBJ1-5
CDR3aa: CASSLAGTGVNQPQHF

v_gene: TRBV5-6
j_gene: TRBJ2-2
CDR3aa: CASSKNTGELFF

v_gene: TRBV18
j_gene: TRBJ2-7
CDR3aa: CASSPPGAYEQYF

v_gene: TRBV18
j_gene: TRBJ1-4
CDR3aa: CASSPGRRDEKLFF

v_gene: TRBV5-4
j_gene: TRBJ1-1
CDR3aa: CASSLQTNTEAFF

v_gene: TRBV7-2
j_gene: TRBJ2-7
CDR3aa: CASSSFETPYEQYF

v_gene: TRBV28
j_gene: TRBJ1-2
CDR3aa: CASSSGGINYGYTF

v_gene: TRBV9
j_gene: TRBJ2-3
CDR3aa: CASSVYSTGGTDTQYF

v_gene: TRBV6-5
j_gene: TRBJ1-6
CDR3aa: CASSYQTELGSPLHF

v_gene: TRBV19
j_gene: TRBJ2-3
CDR3aa: CASSYRDNSQYF

v_gene: TRBV11-2
j_gene: TRBJ2-5
CDR3aa: CASSLGGTGLVTQYF

v_gene: TRBV30
j_gene: TRBJ2-2
CDR3aa: CAWKGGGELFF

v_gene: TRBV18
j_gene: TRBJ2-3
CDR3aa: CASSPAGGTDTQYF

v_gene: TRBV6-6
j_gene: TRBJ1-2
CDR3aa: CASSYGRPPSNYGYTF

v_gene: TRBV7-2
j_gene: TRBJ2-7
CDR3aa: CASSLVSAAEQYF

v_gene: TRBV7-2
j_gene: TRBJ1-2
CDR3aa: CASSLVRTGDGYTF

v_gene: TRBV7-2
j_gene: TRBJ2-1
CDR3aa: CASSRTGLNEQFF

v_gene: TRBV13
j_gene: TRBJ1-2
CDR3aa: CASSLGGTSNYGYTF

v_gene: TRBV5-4
j_gene: TRBJ2-5
CDR3aa: CASSLDREETQYF

v_gene: TRBV7-3
j_gene: TRBJ1-1
CDR3aa: CASSVQPNTEAFF

v_gene: TRBV23-1
j_gene: TRBJ2-7
CDR3aa: CASSSQGYEQYF

v_gene: TRBV10-3
j_gene: TRBJ1-3
CDR3aa: CAITTGQGIDTIYF

v_gene: TRBV25-1
j_gene: TRBJ1-6
CDR3aa: CASRQGAGSPLHF

v_gene: TRBV5-4
j_gene: TRBJ2-1
CDR3aa: CASSQRGSHNEQFF

v_gene: TRBV19
j_gene: TRBJ2-7
CDR3aa: CASSVTDGKPSWEQYF

v_gene: TRBV25-1
j_gene: TRBJ1-6
CDR3aa: CASSTRTGRVFGDSPLHF

v_gene: TRBV2
j_gene: TRBJ2-5
CDR3aa: CASSEARRGGGTQYF